Listed below are T cell receptor beta chains from one sample, sequenced in a study of T-cell memory formation after mild COVID-19. MiXCR, run by TCRdb on the 5' RACE reads, gives a single entry per CDR3 protein. Altogether about 540,000 distinct CDR3 sequences are present, approximately 20% being singletons, with the ten largest covering around 13%. The specimen sequenced was PBMCs or a T cell subset sorted from them (not recorded which). These receptors originate from an adult woman who had mild COVID-19 (a few samples of this study predate the infection). Cell type and time point are not known. Both conserved end residues are trimmed from each CDR3. Fields, in order: V gene, CDR3 protein.

v_call: TRBV7-8; cdr3_aa: ASSTKRGPYEQY
v_call: TRBV9; cdr3_aa: ASSVGQGSGANVLT
v_call: TRBV12-3/TRBV12-4; cdr3_aa: ASSLGPLDQY
v_call: TRBV2; cdr3_aa: ASRRLAGFTGELF
v_call: TRBV4-2; cdr3_aa: ASSQDLTSFDEQY
v_call: TRBV7-8; cdr3_aa: ASRPTSGSYNEQF
v_call: TRBV11-2; cdr3_aa: ASSPRNSGTANEQF
v_call: TRBV5-8; cdr3_aa: ASKTALWNTEAF
v_call: TRBV10-3; cdr3_aa: AISAVWADTQY
v_call: TRBV7-6; cdr3_aa: ASSLAPVGNEQF
v_call: TRBV7-6; cdr3_aa: ASSLEAGDRQTQY
v_call: TRBV5-6; cdr3_aa: ASSLFDSGYYGYT
v_call: TRBV15; cdr3_aa: ATSRDGGASNYGYT
v_call: TRBV6-5; cdr3_aa: ASSDRVVDPVGQF
v_call: TRBV5-1; cdr3_aa: ASSLALRGGDTEAF
v_call: TRBV12-3/TRBV12-4; cdr3_aa: ASSHSTGENTEAF
v_call: TRBV6-1; cdr3_aa: ASSEGQILTTYEQY
v_call: TRBV20-1; cdr3_aa: SASGGGGATDTQY
v_call: TRBV7-2; cdr3_aa: ASSPRVSTYNEQF
v_call: TRBV6-5; cdr3_aa: ASSYSRETANTGELF
v_call: TRBV5-1; cdr3_aa: ASRDLSLGELF
v_call: TRBV4-1; cdr3_aa: ASRPLGQGVTEAF
v_call: TRBV7-6; cdr3_aa: ASSEHYNEQF
v_call: TRBV7-2; cdr3_aa: ASSSLDRGWETQY
v_call: TRBV18; cdr3_aa: ASSDWGTKSYNEQF
v_call: TRBV4-1; cdr3_aa: ASRIGQGSLNQPQH
v_call: TRBV3-1; cdr3_aa: ASSQVGGYEQY
v_call: TRBV12-3/TRBV12-4; cdr3_aa: ASSRTGPSITNPSGNTIY
v_call: TRBV6-2/TRBV6-3; cdr3_aa: ASSYFLAGGTGELF
v_call: TRBV24-1; cdr3_aa: AIGTASSYEQY
v_call: TRBV4-1; cdr3_aa: ASSQVETGVNEQY
v_call: TRBV2; cdr3_aa: ASGSPGTGETEAF
v_call: TRBV25-1; cdr3_aa: ASSEWPAGPSTDTQY
v_call: TRBV12-5; cdr3_aa: ASGFWQGANTGELF
v_call: TRBV5-6; cdr3_aa: ASSLIPGREGADTQY
v_call: TRBV18; cdr3_aa: ASSLSGSAGELF
v_call: TRBV29-1; cdr3_aa: SVGGQVSYEQY